Here is one T cell receptor beta chain with its context. What it recognizes is unknown. The treatment is: around 19 received Ad26.COV2.S at low or high dose, single or two shots; about 5 received placebo; per-sample allocation not given. At day 63 after the first vaccine or placebo injection, samples were drawn. The study used a vaccine consisting of an Ad26 vector that expressed Wuhan-strain SARS-CoV-2 spike. The record originates from a study of Ad26.COV2.S vaccination and SARS-CoV-2 variants. Libraries were prepared by immunoSEQ multiplex PCR; TCRdb keeps only in-frame clonotypes and omits some of them. Of 300,000 to 400,000 clones listed, about 88% were seen once; the top ten hold 3.3%. General study points: It was reported that spike-specific CD8+ and CD4+ T cell responses were substantially broad after vaccination. Placebo and vaccine recipients had non-spike TCR breadth that was similar.

The sample here was peripheral blood, taken in a trial of Ad26.COV2.S vaccine versus placebo. This clonotype was sampled from a person between 18 and 59 years old who received the Ad26.COV2.S COVID-19 vaccine or a placebo.

The CDR3, as DNA: TGTGCCAGCAGTCCGCCAGGAGGGGGAGGCGGGAGCGAGCAGTACTTC. Amino acids: CASSPPGGGGGSEQYF. The rearrangement links TRBV27 to TRBJ2-7; a possible D gene is TRBD2 (7 bases). This CDR3 has 16 residues. The germline gives CDR1 MNHEY, CDR2 SMNVEV (reference sequence). The ends were cut back, 5 bases at V and 6 bases at J, with 23 bases in the middle.